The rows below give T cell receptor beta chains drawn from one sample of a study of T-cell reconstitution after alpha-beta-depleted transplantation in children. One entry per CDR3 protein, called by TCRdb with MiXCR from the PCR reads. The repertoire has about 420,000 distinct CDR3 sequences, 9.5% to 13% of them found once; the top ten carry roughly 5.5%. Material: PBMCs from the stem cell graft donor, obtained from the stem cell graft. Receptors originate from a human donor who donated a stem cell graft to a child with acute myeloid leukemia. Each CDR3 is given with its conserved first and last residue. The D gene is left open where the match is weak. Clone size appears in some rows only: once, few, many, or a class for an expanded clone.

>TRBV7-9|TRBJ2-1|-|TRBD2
TGTGCCAGCAGAGGTGTGACTAGCGGGAGGGTTGAGCAGTTCTTC
CASRGVTSGRVEQFF
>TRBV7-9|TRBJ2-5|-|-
TGTGCCAGCAGCTCTGTTTCGGGGGGCCCTCAAGAGACCCAGTACTTC
CASSSVSGGPQETQYF
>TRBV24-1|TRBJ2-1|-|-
TGTGCCACCAGTGAGCCCGACTCGAAAGGGGAGCAGTTCTTC
CATSEPDSKGEQFF
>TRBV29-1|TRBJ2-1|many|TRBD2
TGCAGCGTTGGGGCTAGCGGGAGCAATGAGCAGTTCTTC
CSVGASGSNEQFF
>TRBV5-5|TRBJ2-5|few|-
TGTGCCAGCAGCTTGGGGACTATCTTACAAGAGACCCAGTACTTC
CASSLGTILQETQYF
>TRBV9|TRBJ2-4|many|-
TGTGCCAGCAGCGTAGGTTACAAGGGGGACATTCAGTACTTC
CASSVGYKGDIQYF
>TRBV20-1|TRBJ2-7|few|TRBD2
TGCAGTGGGGCGGGAGCCTACGAGCAGTACTTC
CSGAGAYEQYF
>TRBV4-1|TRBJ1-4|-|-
TGCGCCAGCAGCCAACGAACGGGACGTGAAGAAAAACTGTTTTTT
CASSQRTGREEKLFF
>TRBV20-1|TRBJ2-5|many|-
TGCAGTGCAGACTACCAAGAGACCCAGTACTTC
CSADYQETQYF
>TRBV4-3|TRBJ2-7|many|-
TGCGCCAGCAGCCAAAGGACGGGTGGCGAGCAGTACTTC
CASSQRTGGEQYF
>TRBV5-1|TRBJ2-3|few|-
TGCGCCAGCAGCTTGTCACAGGCAGATACGCAGTATTTT
CASSLSQADTQYF
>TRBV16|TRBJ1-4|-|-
TGTGCCAGCAGCCCAAGTCCTCATTCAACTAATGAAAAACTGTTTTTT
CASSPSPHSTNEKLFF
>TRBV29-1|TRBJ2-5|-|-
TGCAGCGTTGAAGAGCGAGAACGCGCCGTGGAGACCCAGTACTTC
CSVEERERAVETQYF
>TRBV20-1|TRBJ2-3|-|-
TGCAGTGCTAGGGGGAGTGGAGATACGCAGTATTTT
CSARGSGDTQYF
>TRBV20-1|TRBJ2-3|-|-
TGCAGTGCGCCCCCGCTAGGCGGGCTCACAGATACGCAGTATTTT
CSAPPLGGLTDTQYF